The 32 T cell receptor beta chains in this list originate from one sample, sequenced in a study of identical twins. TCRdb redid the calling of the 5' RACE reads with MiXCR, one entry per CDR3 protein. The data contain fewer than 650,000 distinct CDR3 sequences, under 8.5% of them singletons. In addition, the sample was reused for a study of yellow fever vaccine responses in identical twins.

Sequencing was carried out using PBMCs. The receptors were gathered from a woman between 18 and 29 years old in good health.

On this clonotype: A much larger clonotype is one base distant, so this may be a read error. CDR3 nucleotides: TGTGCCAGCACCCAGGGGACAGGCCCGGGAAATCTGTTTTTT. Translated, it gives CASTQGTGPGNLFF. The J gene is TRBJ1-4, the V gene TRBV7-8; 8 bases line up with TRBD1. The CDR3 has 14 amino acids. Germline V gene data show CDR1 as SGHVS and CDR2 as FQNEAQ. V lost 7 bases, J lost 14 bases, and 15 bases stayed unmatched. Full variable domain (missing parts from reference TRBV7-8 and TRBJ1-4): GAGVSQSPRYKVAKRGQDVALRCDPISGHVSLFWYQQALGQGPEFLTYFQNEAQLDKSGLPSDRFFAERPEGSVSTLKIQRTQQEDSAVYLCASTQGTGPGNLFFGSGTQLSVL.

In its sample, this clonotype was seen a few times. The genes are TRBV3-1 and TRBJ2-5; 7 bases match TRBD2. Trimming removed 4 bases from V and 4 bases from J; junction bases left unmatched: 6. CDR1 LGHDT and CDR2 YNNKEL come from the germline V gene (reference sequence). This CDR3 region has 14 residues. The CDR3 DNA reads TGTGCCAGCAGCCCCCGACTAGCAACAGAGACCCAGTACTTC. The encoded protein is CASSPRLATETQYF.

This clonotype came up many times. The rearrangement uses TRBV19 and TRBJ2-7, with 8 bases that match TRBD1. V lost 3 bases and J lost 0; bases outside the gene matches: 7. The CDR3 length is 16 residues. The germline CDR1 and CDR2 sequences are LNHDA and SQIVND (reference sequence). The DNA for the CDR3 is TGTGCCAGTAGTATCGAAAGGACAGGGAACTCCTACGAGCAGTACTTC. This gives the protein CASSIERTGNSYEQYF.

This clonotype was found a few times. The chain uses TRBV20-1 and TRBJ2-1; the D gene is possibly TRBD2 (6 bases). Trimming took 6 bases from V and 6 from J, leaving 18 bases between them. The CDR3 loop spans 14 amino acids. The germline V gene has CDR1 DFQATT and CDR2 SNEGSKA (reference sequence). CDR3 sequence (DNA): TGCAGTGCGGAAGGACTACAAATACGCAATGAGCAGTTCTTC. Protein: CSAEGLQIRNEQFF.

This sequence joins TRBV20-1 and TRBJ1-2; D is unresolved. The V gene's germline CDR1 is DFQATT and CDR2 SNEGSKA (reference sequence). The V gene lost 3 bases and the J gene lost 4 bases, with 9 bases spanning the gap. The CDR3 runs 12 residues. For the CDR3, the DNA is TGCAGTGCTAGCGACACCATCTATGGCTACACCTTC. It translates to CSASDTIYGYTF.

This clonotype has a handful of counts. The chain joins TRBV5-5 to TRBJ1-1; D is possibly TRBD1 (6 bases). Trimming took off 0 bases at V and 2 bases at J, with 11 bases between the two ends. The CDR3 spans 15 residues. The germline V gene encodes CDR1 SGHKS and CDR2 YYEKEE (reference sequence). In nucleotides, the CDR3 is TGTGCCAGCAGCTTGGGCAACAGGGCCAACACTGAAGCTTTCTTT. Protein product: CASSLGNRANTEAFF.

This clonotype was detected many times. J is TRBJ2-3 and V is TRBV20-1, with D tentatively TRBD2 (6 bases). The CDR3 contains 16 residues. V was clipped by 0 bases and J by 5 bases, with 18 bases between them. CDR1 and CDR2 from the germline V gene are DFQATT and SNEGSKA (reference sequence). CDR3 DNA: TGCAGTGCTAGAGATATTGGAGGGTTTTTAAGAGATACGCAGTATTTT. This translates into CSARDIGGFLRDTQYF.

At least ten counts were recorded for this clonotype. The chain carries TRBV4-1 and TRBJ1-1; no reliable D call. Germline lookup yields CDR1 MGHRA and CDR2 YSYEKL. The V and J ends lost 1 base and 8 bases respectively, with 20 bases between them. This CDR3 is 16 amino acids long. The CDR3 protein is CASSQVSGQTWGEAFF. The CDR3 DNA reads as TGCGCCAGCAGCCAAGTCTCCGGGCAGACTTGGGGAGAAGCTTTCTTT.

This clonotype was counted many times. V gene TRBV20-1 combines with J gene TRBJ1-1; D call uncertain. The CDR3 spans 13 residues. With 3 bases removed from V and 1 base from J, the gap between germline ends came to 9 bases. Germline V gives CDR1 DFQATT, CDR2 SNEGSKA (reference sequence). The CDR3: CSASSGENTEAFF. CDR3 in DNA: TGCAGTGCTAGTAGCGGAGAGAACACTGAAGCTTTCTTT.

V gene TRBV7-9 combines with J gene TRBJ2-3; 7 bases are shared with TRBD2. V lost 0 bases to trimming and J lost 4 bases; unmatched junction nucleotides: 7. Germline V gene lookup returns CDR1 SEHNR and CDR2 FQNEAQ (reference sequence). This CDR3 region has 16 residues. CDR3 in amino acids: CASSLAERDAPDTQYF. In DNA, the CDR3 is TGTGCCAGCAGCTTAGCGGAGCGGGACGCGCCAGATACGCAGTATTTT.

This clonotype showed up many times. The V and J genes are TRBV7-9 and TRBJ1-1; D unclear. The ends were cut back, 5 bases at V and 3 bases at J, with 13 bases in the middle. This CDR3 is built from 14 residues. Germline V gene sequence: CDR1 SEHNR, CDR2 FQNEAQ (reference sequence). The DNA for the CDR3 is TGTGCCAGCAGCCGTACCGGGTGGGACACTGAAGCTTTCTTT. It translates to CASSRTGWDTEAFF.

This clonotype has a count of ten or more. The chain couples TRBV15 to TRBJ1-5, with D uncertain. V lost 0 bases to trimming and J lost 6 bases, with 6 bases between them. The germline V gene has CDR1 LNHNV and CDR2 YYDKDF (reference sequence). CDR3 length: 13 amino acids. The CDR3 DNA is TGTGCCACCAGCAGAGAGGGCGGTCAGCCCCAGCATTTT. It codes for CATSREGGQPQHF.

The chain joins TRBV12-3 or TRBV12-4 to TRBJ2-1, with no clear D. Trimming took 8 bases from V and 5 from J, leaving 4 bases between them. The CDR3 is 10 amino acids. The CDR3 region has the DNA TGTGCCAGCGGGGACAATGAGCAGTTCTTC. It codes for CASGDNEQFF.

The chain employs TRBV7-3 and TRBJ2-3; D might be TRBD2 (7 bases). CDR3 length equals 18 residues. The ends were cut back, 2 bases at V and 0 bases at J, with 18 bases in the middle. Germline lookup yields CDR1 SGHTA and CDR2 FQGTGA. Written as DNA, the CDR3 is TGTGCCAGCAGCTTACGGGGGGCCGGGGGCCCAAGCACAGATACGCAGTATTTT. Its protein is CASSLRGAGGPSTDTQYF.

In its sample, this clonotype was seen a few times. This chain uses TRBV28 with TRBJ1-1; TRBD1 matches 10 bases. This CDR3 has 17 amino acids. Looked up from germline, CDR1 is MDHEN and CDR2 is SYDVKM. V was clipped by 3 bases and J by 4 bases; unmatched bases: 11. CDR3 coding DNA: TGTGCCAGCAGTTTCCCGGGAAGGACAGGGGGAGCCACTGAAGCTTTCTTT. Its translation: CASSFPGRTGGATEAFF. The variable domain in full, with the rest retrieved from reference TRBV28 and TRBJ1-1, is DVKVTQSSRYLVKRTGEKVFLECVQDMDHENMFWYRQDPGLGLRLIYFSYDVKMKEKGDIPEGYSVSREKKERFSLILESASTNQTSMYLCASSFPGRTGGATEAFFGQGTRLTVV.

This clonotype was seen many times. This chain links TRBV12-3 or TRBV12-4 with TRBJ2-3; weak D call: TRBD2 (6 bases). The CDR3 contains 12 residues. Trimming removed 6 bases from V and 10 bases from J, with 14 bases in between. CDR3 sequence (DNA): TGTGCCAGCAGAAGGAGGGAGCCCGCGCAGTATTTT. Translation gives CASRRREPAQYF.

This clonotype came up many times. The V and J genes are TRBV10-3 and TRBJ1-5; D might be TRBD1 (5 bases). Germline V gene lookup returns CDR1 ENHRY and CDR2 SYGVKD. Deletions cut 3 bases from V and 3 bases from J, with 9 bases between. CDR3 length equals 14 residues. The CDR3 sequence: CAISEIGANQPQHF. The CDR3 nucleotides are TGTGCCATCAGTGAAATTGGGGCCAATCAGCCCCAGCATTTT.

The chain links TRBV28 to TRBJ2-2, with no clear D. From germline, CDR1 is MDHEN and CDR2 SYDVKM. Trimming took 5 bases from V and 6 from J, leaving 16 bases between them. The length of the CDR3 is 15 residues. CDR3 amino acids: CASSPLEFISGELFF. The CDR3 region has the DNA TGTGCCAGCAGTCCCCTAGAGTTTATCTCCGGGGAGCTGTTTTTT.

This clonotype was detected a few times. The rearrangement joins TRBV28 to TRBJ2-6; D unresolved. With 7 bases removed from V and 0 bases from J, the gap between germline ends came to 10 bases. CDR3 length equals 15 residues. Germline V gene lookup returns CDR1 MDHEN and CDR2 SYDVKM. The CDR3 sequence: CASTYGNSGANVLTF. CDR3 nucleotide sequence: TGTGCCAGCACTTACGGAAACTCTGGGGCCAACGTCCTGACTTTC.

This clonotype showed up just a few times. J is TRBJ2-2 and V is TRBV14; perhaps TRBD2 as D (5 bases). CDR3 length: 16 amino acids. V was clipped by 1 base and J by 3 bases, with 12 bases between them. Per the germline V gene, CDR1 is SGHDN and CDR2 is FVKESK. The CDR3: CASSQVAGSDTGELFF. CDR3 in DNA: TGTGCCAGCAGCCAAGTTGCGGGTAGCGACACCGGGGAGCTGTTTTTT.

This clonotype was recorded at least ten times. The V call is TRBV10-3, the J call TRBJ2-2, with D possibly being TRBD2 (6 bases). CDR3 length equals 14 residues. V was clipped by 8 bases and J by 1 base, with 11 bases between them. The V gene's germline CDR1 is ENHRY and CDR2 SYGVKD. CDR3 sequence (DNA): TGTGCCATCGGAACTAGCCAGAACACCGGGGAGCTGTTTTTT. This sequence encodes CAIGTSQNTGELFF.

With respect to this clonotype: A read error may be the cause here, since a much bigger clone is one base away. V usage is TRBV29-1 and J usage is TRBJ2-3; unclear D gene. This CDR3 has 11 residues. The germline gives CDR1 SQVTM, CDR2 ANQGSEA. The CDR3 region is CSVSVTDAQYF. CDR3 nucleotides: TGCAGCGTTTCGGTAACAGATGCGCAGTATTTT.

This clonotype was seen a few times. The chain couples TRBV7-3 to TRBJ2-1; TRBD2 matches 10 bases. The CDR3 has 16 amino acids. The junction had 7 bases not matched to a gene; V was cut back by 5 bases and J by 3 bases. Germline lookup yields CDR1 SGHTA and CDR2 FQGTGA. In nucleotides, the CDR3 is TGTGCCAGCAGCCACTGGCCTAGCGGGAGCTACAATGAGCAGTTCTTC. It encodes CASSHWPSGSYNEQFF.

In this sample, this clonotype turned up a few times. J is TRBJ2-6 and V is TRBV28, with 8 positions matching TRBD1. Germline V gene sequence: CDR1 MDHEN, CDR2 SYDVKM. The CDR3 totals 18 residues. Germline trimming cut 6 bases from V and 0 bases from J; bases unmatched to any gene: 10. The chain's CDR3 is CASRDRDWLSSGANVLTF. CDR3 sequence (DNA): TGTGCCAGCAGGGACAGGGATTGGCTGAGCTCTGGGGCCAACGTCCTGACTTTC.

V is TRBV20-1 and J is TRBJ2-5; D is undetermined. CDR1 DFQATT and CDR2 SNEGSKA come from the germline V gene (reference sequence). Trimming removed 2 bases from V and 5 bases from J, with 9 bases in between. The CDR3 sequence is 12 residues long. In nucleotides, the CDR3 is TGCAGTGCTAGAAGCCCTGTTGAGACCCAGTACTTC. This translates into CSARSPVETQYF.

This clonotype was seen more than once but under ten times. This sequence joins TRBV5-1 and TRBJ2-2, with D unresolved. Trimming removed 1 base at V and 7 bases at J, with 11 bases between. CDR1 and CDR2 (germline): SGHRS, YFSETQ. The CDR3 contains 14 residues. The CDR3 sequence: CASSLQDYNGELFF. CDR3 bases: TGCGCCAGCAGCTTGCAGGATTATAACGGGGAGCTGTTTTTT. Full variable domain (missing parts from reference TRBV5-1 and TRBJ2-2): KAGVTQTPRYLIKTRGQQVTLSCSPISGHRSVSWYQQTPGQGLQFLFEYFSETQRNKGNFPGRFSGRQFSNSRSEMNVSTLELGDSALYLCASSLQDYNGELFFGEGSRLTVL.

The rearrangement links TRBV6-2 or TRBV6-3 to TRBJ1-4; TRBD1 aligns across 8 bases. Losses at the gene ends were 6 bases for V and 2 bases for J; bases not matched to a gene: 11. This CDR3 contains 17 residues. Per the germline V gene, CDR1 is MNHEY and CDR2 is SVGEGT. The CDR3: CASRRGQGRITNEKLFF. CDR3 sequence (DNA): TGTGCCAGCAGACGAGGACAGGGAAGAATTACTAATGAAAAACTGTTTTTT.

This clonotype was counted ten times or more. The chain couples TRBV7-9 to TRBJ1-2; no clear D. The CDR3 length is 16 residues. V was shortened by 1 base and J by 2 bases, with 14 bases between the two germline ends. Germline lookup yields CDR1 SEHNR and CDR2 FQNEAQ (reference sequence). The CDR3: CASSLEAVTENYGYTF. CDR3 in DNA: TGTGCCAGCAGCTTAGAGGCCGTGACGGAAAACTATGGCTACACCTTC.

This clonotype was observed many times. The V call is TRBV24-1, the J call TRBJ2-2; no clear D gene. Germline V gives CDR1 KGHDR, CDR2 SFDVKD. The CDR3 is 16 amino acids. Trimming stripped 2 bases from V and 1 base from J, with 10 bases between. The CDR3 coding sequence is TGTGCCACCAGTGATTCTGGGCCAGGGAACACCGGGGAGCTGTTTTTT. This codes for CATSDSGPGNTGELFF.

This rearrangement joins TRBV10-3 to TRBJ2-2; D unclear. Germline-derived CDR1 and CDR2 are ENHRY and SYGVKD. The CDR3 loop spans 12 amino acids. V lost 6 bases and J 4 bases, leaving 6 bases between the germline ends. The CDR3 DNA sequence: TGTGCCATCAGCGACGGCACCGGGGAGCTGTTTTTT. It is translated as CAISDGTGELFF.

This clonotype was counted ten times or more. The chain uses TRBV14 and TRBJ1-1; no clear D. Trimming took off 1 base at V and 7 bases at J, with 10 bases between the two ends. CDR3 length: 13 residues. In germline, CDR1 is SGHDN, CDR2 FVKESK. The CDR3 protein is CASSQGRVFEAFF. For the CDR3, the DNA is TGTGCCAGCAGCCAAGGGAGAGTTTTTGAAGCTTTCTTT. Full variable domain (rest looked up from reference TRBV14 and TRBJ1-1): EAGVTQFPSHSVIEKGQTVTLRCDPISGHDNLYWYRRVMGKEIKFLLHFVKESKQDESGMPNNRFLAERTGGTYSTLKVQPAELEDSGVYFCASSQGRVFEAFFGQGTRLTVV.

This clonotype was detected a few times. The genes are TRBV5-1 and TRBJ2-1; 11 bases agree with TRBD1. CDR1 is SGHRS, CDR2 YFSETQ, per germline. J lost 9 bases, V lost 0 bases, and 8 bases had no gene match. The CDR3 is 16 residues long. The CDR3 reads CASSLDPGTGGREQFF. CDR3 DNA: TGCGCCAGCAGCTTGGATCCCGGGACAGGGGGACGTGAGCAGTTCTTC. The variable domain in full, completed from reference TRBV5-1 and TRBJ2-1, reads KAGVTQTPRYLIKTRGQQVTLSCSPISGHRSVSWYQQTPGQGLQFLFEYFSETQRNKGNFPGRFSGRQFSNSRSEMNVSTLELGDSALYLCASSLDPGTGGREQFFGPGTRLTVL.